These 21 T cell receptor beta chains came from one sample sequenced in a study of blood T cell repertoires in COVID-19. This table comes from immunoSEQ multiplex PCR, and its TCRdb copy is limited to in-frame clones, with some not included. This sample yields some 110,000 clones, of which approximately 85% are seen a single time; about 4.8% belongs to the top ten. Sequenced: peripheral blood. The source of these receptors is a man aged 60 to 69 with acute or convalescent COVID-19.

This chain links TRBV7-9 with TRBJ2-2; 8 bases match TRBD1. From germline, CDR1 is SEHNR and CDR2 FQNEAQ (reference sequence). The CDR3 is 16 residues long. V shed 4 bases, J shed 1 base, and the junction held 5 bases outside the gene matches. The CDR3 sequence is CASSSGQGRNTGELFF. For the CDR3, the DNA is TGTGCCAGCAGCTCCGGACAGGGTCGGAACACCGGGGAGCTGTTTTTT.

The rearrangement uses TRBV9 and TRBJ2-5; possibly TRBD2 for D (7 bases). The CDR3 is 15 amino acids. Germline V gene sequence: CDR1 SGDLS, CDR2 YYNGEE. With 2 bases removed from V and 4 bases from J, the gap between germline ends came to 15 bases. The DNA for the CDR3 is TGTGCCAGCAGCGTTACCGCGGGGGCGGGAGAGACCCAGTACTTC. Translated, it gives CASSVTAGAGETQYF. Complete variable domain (other parts from reference TRBV9 and TRBJ2-5): DSGVTQTPKHLITATGQRVTLRCSPRSGDLSVYWYQQSLDQGLQFLIQYYNGEERAKGNILERFSAQQFPDLHSELNLSSLELGDSALYFCASSVTAGAGETQYFGPGTRLLVL.

The chain is built from TRBV11-2 and TRBJ2-1, with 10 bases identical to TRBD1. Germline CDR1 and CDR2: SGHAT and FQNNGV. This CDR3 spans 15 amino acids. V shed 5 bases and J 2 bases; nucleotides not matched to a gene: 3. CDR3 bases: TGTGCCAGCAGCAGGGGACAGGGGCCCTACAATGAGCAGTTCTTC. This sequence encodes CASSRGQGPYNEQFF.

The gene calls are TRBV2 and TRBJ2-6; D uncertain. This CDR3 is 14 amino acids long. V dropped 4 bases and J dropped 1 base, with 5 bases sitting between them. Germline loops: CDR1 SNHLY, CDR2 FYNNEI. This CDR3 reads CASSVTSGANVLTF. CDR3 DNA sequence: TGTGCCAGCAGTGTAACATCTGGGGCCAACGTCCTGACTTTC. The whole variable domain, remainder taken from reference TRBV2 and TRBJ2-6, is EPEVTQTPSHQVTQMGQEVILRCVPISNHLYFYWYRQILGQKVEFLVSFYNNEISEKSEIFDDQFSVERPDGSNFTLKIRSTKLEDSAMYFCASSVTSGANVLTFGAGSRLTVL.

This chain joins TRBV18 and TRBJ1-5; 11 bases map to TRBD1. CDR3 size: 15 residues. CDR1 KGHSH and CDR2 LQKENI come from the germline V gene. Trimming removed 3 bases from V and 6 bases from J; junction bases left unmatched: 4. In nucleotides, the CDR3 is TGTGCCAGCTCACCCGATGGGACAGGGGGTCAGCCCCAGCATTTT. This encodes CASSPDGTGGQPQHF.

The chain's CDR3 is CASSYPLSYEQYF. In DNA, the CDR3 is TGTGCCAGCAGTTACCCCCTCTCCTACGAGCAGTACTTC. This rearrangement joins TRBV6-5 to TRBJ2-7, with D unclear. Germline values: CDR1 MNHEY, CDR2 SVGAGI. Trimming removed 2 bases from V and 0 bases from J, with 5 bases in between. This CDR3 spans 13 amino acids.

The rearrangement uses TRBV7-8 and TRBJ2-1; TRBD2 agrees at 7 bases. V trimming: 2 bases; J trimming: 9 bases; junction bases outside the gene matches: 10. Per the germline V gene, CDR1 is SGHVS and CDR2 is FQNEAQ. There are 15 residues in the CDR3. The CDR3 here is CASSLRSSGEGEQFF. In DNA form, the CDR3 reads TGTGCCAGCAGCTTAAGGTCCTCGGGGGAGGGTGAGCAGTTCTTC. Drawing the rest from reference TRBV7-8 and TRBJ2-1, the complete variable domain is GAGVSQSPRYKVAKRGQDVALRCDPISGHVSLFWYQQALGQGPEFLTYFQNEAQLDKSGLPSDRFFAERPEGSVSTLKIQRTQQEDSAVYLCASSLRSSGEGEQFFGPGTRLTVL.

This chain connects TRBV2 to TRBJ2-1; D unclear. The V end was cut by 8 bases, the J end by 4 bases, with 12 bases between. CDR3 length: 13 amino acids. Looked up from germline, CDR1 is SNHLY and CDR2 is FYNNEI. This CDR3 is CASQNSGYNEQFF. CDR3 DNA sequence: TGTGCCAGCCAAAACTCCGGGTACAATGAGCAGTTCTTC.

The sample holds many counts of this clone. The chain is built from TRBV4-2 and TRBJ2-1; no definite D call. This CDR3 has 17 residues. V was cut by 0 bases and J by 2 bases, with 14 bases left in between. The germline CDR1 and CDR2 sequences are LGHNA and YNFKEQ. CDR3 in amino acids: CASSQDWSSRPYNEQFF. The CDR3 bases are TGTGCCAGCAGCCAAGATTGGTCATCGCGCCCCTACAATGAGCAGTTCTTC.

A few counts support this clone. The chain couples TRBV6-6 to TRBJ2-4, with TRBD1 matching over 8 bases. This CDR3 contains 16 residues. J lost 0 bases, V lost 2 bases, and 3 bases had no gene match. The germline CDR1 and CDR2 sequences are MNHNY and SVGAGI (reference sequence). In DNA form, the CDR3 reads TGTGCCAGCAGTTACCGACAGGGGTTAGCCAAAAACATTCAGTACTTC. It specifies CASSYRQGLAKNIQYF.

This clone was seen at least ten times. This rearrangement joins TRBV9 to TRBJ2-1; TRBD2 matches 8 bases. Looked up from germline, CDR1 is SGDLS and CDR2 is YYNGEE. Germline trimming cut 4 bases from V and 9 bases from J; bases unmatched to any gene: 12. The CDR3 totals 15 residues. CDR3 coding DNA: TGTGCCAGCAGCATCCGGGGGGGCGCGTATAGTGAGCAGTTCTTC. It translates to CASSIRGGAYSEQFF. The whole variable domain, remainder taken from reference TRBV9 and TRBJ2-1, is DSGVTQTPKHLITATGQRVTLRCSPRSGDLSVYWYQQSLDQGLQFLIQYYNGEERAKGNILERFSAQQFPDLHSELNLSSLELGDSALYFCASSIRGGAYSEQFFGPGTRLTVL.

The V call is TRBV11-2, the J call TRBJ1-2; D is possibly TRBD1 (5 bases). Deletions cut 1 base from V and 8 bases from J, with 11 bases between. The CDR3 covers 13 residues. CDR1 and CDR2 from the germline V gene are SGHAT and FQNNGV. The CDR3 spells CASSLVLGAGYTF. The CDR3 DNA reads TGTGCCAGCAGCTTAGTCTTAGGGGCAGGCTACACCTTC.

The DNA of the CDR3 is TGTGCCAGCTCACCGGCGGGAGGGCCGGTCGAGCAGTACTTC. This encodes CASSPAGGPVEQYF. The J gene is TRBJ2-7, the V gene TRBV18, with TRBD2 matching over 9 bases. Per the germline V gene, CDR1 is KGHSH and CDR2 is LQKENI. This CDR3 is built from 14 residues. V shed 3 bases, J shed 6 bases, and the junction held 6 bases outside the gene matches.

The chain has TRBV27 and TRBJ2-3, with 10 bases matching TRBD1. CDR1 is MNHEY and CDR2 is SMNVEV in the germline V gene (reference sequence). The CDR3 is 16 residues long. V lost 7 bases to trimming and J lost 7 bases; unmatched junction nucleotides: 14. In nucleotides, the CDR3 is TGTGCCAGCACATATACCGGGACAGGGGTCAGGTATACGCAGTATTTT. Protein sequence: CASTYTGTGVRYTQYF.

This clone was counted a few times. The chain recombines TRBV4-3 with TRBJ2-3; 11 bases map to TRBD2. Losses at the gene ends were 0 bases for V and 1 base for J; bases not matched to a gene: 15. This CDR3 spans 21 amino acids. The germline V gene encodes CDR1 LGHNA and CDR2 YSLEER. CDR3 nucleotides: TGCGCCAGCAGCCAAGATCTAAAAATACTAGCGGGAGTAGGGGGCACAGATACGCAGTATTTT. Residues: CASSQDLKILAGVGGTDTQYF.

This clone was observed a few times. The J gene is TRBJ2-1, the V gene TRBV7-6; 7 bases map to TRBD2. The germline V gene encodes CDR1 SGHVS and CDR2 FNYEAQ. J was trimmed by 4 bases and V by 2 bases; bases with no gene match: 8. The CDR3 totals 16 residues. The chain's CDR3 is CASSLFRGGGYNEQFF. The CDR3 coding sequence is TGTGCCAGCAGCTTATTTAGGGGCGGGGGATACAATGAGCAGTTCTTC.

For the CDR3, the DNA is TGTGCCACCAGCAGAGATTCCCCTACAGGGGATGGGGATGAAAAACTGTTTTTT. This codes for CATSRDSPTGDGDEKLFF. This chain uses TRBV15 with TRBJ1-4, with 7 positions matching TRBD1. Germline values: CDR1 LNHNV, CDR2 YYDKDF (reference sequence). Unmatched junction bases numbered 13, after V lost 0 bases and J lost 6 bases. CDR3 length equals 18 residues. Full variable domain (outside the CDR3, taken from reference TRBV15 and TRBJ1-4): DAMVIQNPRYQVTQFGKPVTLSCSQTLNHNVMYWYQQKSSQAPKLLFHYYDKDFNNEADTPDNFQSRRPNTSFCFLDIRSPGLGDTAMYLCATSRDSPTGDGDEKLFFGSGTQLSVL.

The CDR3 here is CASSLFGTDRGHGELFF. As DNA, the CDR3 is TGCGCCAGCAGCTTGTTTGGGACGGACAGGGGGCACGGGGAGCTGTTTTTT. V and J are TRBV5-1 and TRBJ2-2, with 11 bases fitting TRBD1. The CDR3 is made up of 17 amino acids. Trimming took 1 base from V and 7 from J; bases not matched to a gene: 9. Germline V gives CDR1 SGHRS, CDR2 YFSETQ. The whole variable domain, remainder taken from reference TRBV5-1 and TRBJ2-2, is KAGVTQTPRYLIKTRGQQVTLSCSPISGHRSVSWYQQTPGQGLQFLFEYFSETQRNKGNFPGRFSGRQFSNSRSEMNVSTLELGDSALYLCASSLFGTDRGHGELFFGEGSRLTVL.

This chain uses TRBV29-1 with TRBJ2-2; 10 positions agree with TRBD2. V shed 4 bases and J 1 base; nucleotides not matched to a gene: 6. Germline lookup yields CDR1 SQVTM and CDR2 ANQGSEA. The CDR3 spans 16 residues. As DNA, the CDR3 is TGCAGCGTTGCGGGAACTAGCGGGGAGAACACCGGGGAGCTGTTTTTT. It encodes CSVAGTSGENTGELFF.

This clone was detected a few times. The CDR3 loop reads CASSLGQGNHMNTEAFF. CDR3 sequence (DNA): TGCGCCAGCAGCTTGGGACAGGGTAATCACATGAACACTGAAGCTTTCTTT. The chain links TRBV5-1 to TRBJ1-1, with 7 bases fitting TRBD1. V lost 0 bases to trimming and J lost 0 bases; unmatched junction nucleotides: 8. CDR3 length equals 17 residues. The germline V gene has CDR1 SGHRS and CDR2 YFSETQ.

The table lists this clone with a few counts. The CDR3 sequence: CASSGPGQGNSPLHF. The CDR3, as DNA: TGTGCCAGCAGCGGACCGGGACAGGGCAATTCACCCCTCCACTTT. This chain connects TRBV9 to TRBJ1-6; TRBD1 agrees at 9 bases. V dropped 3 bases and J dropped 7; count of bases not matched to a gene: 5. CDR1 is SGDLS, CDR2 YYNGEE, per germline. There are 15 residues in the CDR3.